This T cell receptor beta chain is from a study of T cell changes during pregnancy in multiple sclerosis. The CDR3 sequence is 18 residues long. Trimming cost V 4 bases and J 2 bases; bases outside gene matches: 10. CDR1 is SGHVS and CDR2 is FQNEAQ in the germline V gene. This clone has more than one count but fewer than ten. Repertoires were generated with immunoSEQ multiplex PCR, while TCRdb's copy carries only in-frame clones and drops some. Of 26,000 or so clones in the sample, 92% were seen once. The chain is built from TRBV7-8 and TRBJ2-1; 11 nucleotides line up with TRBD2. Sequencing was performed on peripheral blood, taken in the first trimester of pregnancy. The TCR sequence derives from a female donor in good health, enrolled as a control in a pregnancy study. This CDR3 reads CASSSPGLAVSTYNEQFF. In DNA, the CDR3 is TGTGCCAGCAGCTCGCCGGGACTAGCGGTCTCAACCTACAATGAGCAGTTCTTC.